The 28 T cell receptor beta chains in this list originate from one sample, sequenced in a study of OX40 agonist ivuxolimab in advanced cancers. TCRdb's copy holds only in-frame clones and misses some; the assay was immunoSEQ multiplex PCR. The data contain around 110,000 clones, around 93% of them singletons. This sample comprised CD4+ or CD8+ T cells sorted from blood, obtained in a trial of the OX40 agonist ivuxolimab. The receptor source for this set is an adult with an advanced solid tumor such as melanoma, head and neck, liver or kidney cancer.

The chain joins TRBV5-6 to TRBJ2-7; D not certain. Trimming shortened V by 4 bases and J by 4 bases, and 12 bases separated the two germline ends. In germline, CDR1 is SGHDT, CDR2 YYEEEE. The length of the CDR3 is 13 residues. Written as DNA, the CDR3 is TGTGCCAGCAGCCCGGGCCTCGGGTACGAGCAGTACTTC. Its translation: CASSPGLGYEQYF.

CDR3 nucleotides: TGTGCCAGCAGTTACAAGGGGCAGGGGGATCAGCCCCAGCATTTT. Translated: CASSYKGQGDQPQHF. V gene TRBV27 combines with J gene TRBJ1-5; 7 nucleotides match TRBD1. CDR1 and CDR2 from the germline V gene are MNHEY and SMNVEV (reference sequence). The length of the CDR3 is 15 residues. J lost 5 bases, V lost 4 bases, and 8 bases had no gene match.

The rearrangement uses TRBV11-2 and TRBJ2-5; 10 bases are shared with TRBD2. The CDR3 is 16 amino acids. The germline V gene has CDR1 SGHAT and CDR2 FQNNGV. Trimming cost V 7 bases and J 4 bases; bases outside gene matches: 12. The CDR3 is CASKQSVAGGGETQYF. DNA for the CDR3: TGTGCCAGCAAACAAAGCGTAGCGGGAGGAGGAGAGACCCAGTACTTC. Variable domain in full (rest from reference TRBV11-2 and TRBJ2-5): EAGVAQSPRYKIIEKRQSVAFWCNPISGHATLYWYQQILGQGPKLLIQFQNNGVVDDSQLPKDRFSAERLKGVDSTLKIQPAKLEDSAVYLCASKQSVAGGGETQYFGPGTRLLVL.

J is TRBJ1-4 and V is TRBV7-2, with D uncertain. The CDR3 extends over 14 amino acids. Deletions cut 5 bases from V and 2 bases from J, with 9 bases between. The germline V gene encodes CDR1 SGHTA and CDR2 FQGNSA. CDR3 in amino acids: CASSQGGTNEKLFF. The CDR3 DNA sequence: TGTGCCAGCAGCCAAGGAGGGACTAATGAAAAACTGTTTTTT.

The chain carries TRBV11-2 and TRBJ1-1, with D unclear. Trimming left V 0 bases short and J 2 bases short, with 7 bases between. The CDR3 sequence is 14 residues long. Germline loops: CDR1 SGHAT, CDR2 FQNNGV. The chain's CDR3 is CASSLDLSNTEAFF. CDR3 in DNA: TGTGCCAGCAGCTTAGATCTCTCTAACACTGAAGCTTTCTTT.

The chain is built from TRBV7-9 and TRBJ2-5; TRBD2 is a possible D gene (5 bases). TRBJ2-7 explains the end of the DNA better; the J call may be wrong. CDR1 is SEHNR and CDR2 is FQNEAQ in the germline V gene (reference sequence). The CDR3 is 15 residues long. The CDR3 DNA reads TGTGCCAGCAGCCGCGGGCAGTCTTTAACCTACGAGCAGTACTTC. It yields the protein CASSRGQSLTYEQYF.

The chain uses TRBV18 and TRBJ1-1; D gene ambiguous. Trimming pared 2 bases from V and 3 bases from J, leaving 7 bases between. From germline, CDR1 is KGHSH and CDR2 LQKENI. The CDR3 is made up of 13 amino acids. The chain's CDR3 is CASSPGLDTEAFF. Written as DNA, the CDR3 is TGTGCCAGCTCACCAGGCTTGGACACTGAAGCTTTCTTT.

The rearrangement links TRBV10-1 to TRBJ2-3; 8 nucleotides match TRBD2. Germline V gene sequence: CDR1 WNHNN, CDR2 SYGVQD (reference sequence). The trim removed 5 bases at V and 1 base at J, leaving 23 bases unmatched. The CDR3 has 21 amino acids. CDR3 in DNA: TGCGCCAGCAGTTTTATGGCTGTGGACCGGCGGCGGGAGGAGGGCACAGATACGCAGTATTTT. Protein: CASSFMAVDRRREEGTDTQYF.

The V gene is TRBV20-1, the J gene TRBJ2-3; D remains unclear. Germline V gene sequence: CDR1 DFQATT, CDR2 SNEGSKA (reference sequence). Trimming took off 0 bases at V and 5 bases at J, with 3 bases between the two ends. CDR3 length: 11 residues. This CDR3 is CSARDGDTQYF. The DNA of the CDR3 is TGCAGTGCTAGAGATGGAGATACGCAGTATTTT.

The V and J genes are TRBV4-2 and TRBJ1-2, with D unresolved. From germline, CDR1 is LGHNA and CDR2 YNFKEQ. This CDR3 is built from 15 residues. V dropped 0 bases and J dropped 4 bases, with 12 bases sitting between them. The CDR3 reads CASSQDRQPIYGYTF. CDR3 in DNA: TGTGCCAGCAGCCAAGATCGACAACCGATCTATGGCTACACCTTC.

The gene calls are TRBV25-1 and TRBJ1-1; 8 bases fit TRBD1. Germline CDR1 is MGHDK and CDR2 is SYGVNS. V was pared by 7 bases and J by 8 bases, with 18 bases of the junction left unmatched. CDR3 size: 16 residues. This CDR3 reads CASTPRQGLGPPEAFF. The CDR3 DNA reads as TGTGCCAGCACCCCTAGACAGGGGCTGGGGCCCCCAGAAGCTTTCTTT. The full variable domain, rest sourced from reference TRBV25-1 and TRBJ1-1, is EADIYQTPRYLVIGTGKKITLECSQTMGHDKMYWYQQDPGMELHLIHYSYGVNSTEKGDLSSESTVSRIRTEHFPLTLESARPSHTSQYLCASTPRQGLGPPEAFFGQGTRLTVV.

A single count supports this clone. The chain combines TRBV7-6 with TRBJ2-1; 11 bases match TRBD2. The CDR3 runs to 16 residues. V gave up 5 bases and J gave up 6 bases; unmatched junction bases: 9. Germline V lookup: CDR1 SGHVS, CDR2 FNYEAQ. The CDR3 DNA is TGTGCCAGCAGCGCCTTACTAGCGGGGGAGTTCAATGAGCAGTTCTTC. Amino acids: CASSALLAGEFNEQFF. The variable domain in full, with the rest retrieved from reference TRBV7-6 and TRBJ2-1, is GAGVSQSPRYKVTKRGQDVALRCDPISGHVSLYWYRQALGQGPEFLTYFNYEAQQDKSGLPNDRFSAERPEGSISTLTIQRTEQRDSAMYRCASSALLAGEFNEQFFGPGTRLTVL.

The rearrangement joins TRBV2 to TRBJ2-4, with D unclear. Germline values: CDR1 SNHLY, CDR2 FYNNEI. The length of the CDR3 is 13 residues. With 3 bases removed from V and 6 bases from J, the gap between germline ends came to 9 bases. CDR3 sequence (DNA): TGTGCCAGCAGTGACGCCATAATAAACATTCAGTACTTC. As protein: CASSDAIINIQYF.

V and J are TRBV4-3 and TRBJ2-3; 8 nucleotides agree with TRBD1. Germline CDR1 and CDR2: LGHNA and YSLEER. J was trimmed by 4 bases and V by 1 base; bases with no gene match: 1. This CDR3 contains 14 residues. CDR3 amino acids: CASSQATGADTQYF. CDR3 bases: TGCGCCAGCAGCCAAGCGACAGGGGCAGATACGCAGTATTTT.

The V and J genes are TRBV5-1 and TRBJ1-4; 9 positions agree with TRBD1. Germline-derived CDR1 and CDR2 are SGHRS and YFSETQ. This CDR3 contains 16 residues. Unmatched junction bases numbered 2, after V lost 2 bases and J lost 0 bases. The CDR3, as DNA: TGCGCCAGCAGCTTCGGGACAGGGCCAACTAATGAAAAACTGTTTTTT. Translated: CASSFGTGPTNEKLFF.

The chain uses TRBV28 and TRBJ1-2; D might be TRBD1 (5 bases). Germline CDR1 and CDR2: MDHEN and SYDVKM. V dropped 2 bases and J dropped 6 bases, with 10 bases sitting between them. The length of the CDR3 is 13 residues. The CDR3 sequence is CASSLRQSNGYTF. For the CDR3, the DNA is TGTGCCAGCAGTTTAAGACAGTCAAATGGCTACACCTTC.

The genes are TRBV9 and TRBJ2-7, with 11 nucleotides matching TRBD2. The V segment lost 3 bases and the J segment 2 bases; nucleotides outside the gene matches: 4. The CDR3 has 15 amino acids. Germline V gene data show CDR1 as SGDLS and CDR2 as YYNGEE. The CDR3 spells CASSATSGNTYEQYF. CDR3 in DNA: TGTGCCAGCAGCGCGACTAGCGGGAACACCTACGAGCAGTACTTC.

The rearrangement joins TRBV7-9 to TRBJ1-2; no reliable D call. V lost 2 bases and J 5 bases, leaving 9 bases between the germline ends. Per the germline V gene, CDR1 is SEHNR and CDR2 is FQNEAQ (reference sequence). This CDR3 spans 13 amino acids. CDR3 protein: CASSLTAEYGYTF. DNA for the CDR3: TGTGCCAGCAGCTTAACGGCAGAATATGGCTACACCTTC.

V and J are TRBV11-2 and TRBJ2-1, with 9 bases matching TRBD2. The CDR3 contains 18 residues. Germline CDR1 and CDR2: SGHAT and FQNNGV. V was pared by 1 base and J by 6 bases, with 13 bases of the junction left unmatched. The CDR3 nucleotides read TGTGCCAGCAGCTTAGGGGGCGGGAGGGCCACAGGGCGCAATGAGCAGTTCTTC. As protein: CASSLGGGRATGRNEQFF.

The J gene is TRBJ2-2, the V gene TRBV6-1; 9 bases are shared with TRBD2. Looked up from germline, CDR1 is MNHNS and CDR2 is SASEGT. J lost 8 bases, V lost 6 bases, and 4 bases had no gene match. The CDR3 has 13 amino acids. The CDR3 bases are TGTGCCAGCAGCGTAGCGGGAGAGGGGGAGCTGTTTTTT. Encoded protein: CASSVAGEGELFF.

The rearrangement links TRBV6-1 to TRBJ2-1; D may correspond to TRBD1 or TRBD2 (5 bases each). The V end was cut by 4 bases, the J end by 10 bases, with 20 bases between. The germline CDR1 and CDR2 sequences are MNHNS and SASEGT. The length of the CDR3 is 15 residues. The CDR3: CASSAGGHQLIEQFF. In DNA, the CDR3 is TGTGCCAGCAGTGCCGGAGGACACCAGTTGATAGAGCAGTTCTTC.

The V call is TRBV5-1, the J call TRBJ2-7; D possibly corresponds to TRBD2 (6 bases). The germline V and J ends were trimmed by 0 bases and 0 bases, with 10 bases remaining between them. The CDR3 has 15 residues. Germline CDR1 is SGHRS and CDR2 is YFSETQ. This CDR3 reads CASSLGGAISYEQYF. CDR3 DNA sequence: TGCGCCAGCAGCTTGGGCGGGGCCATCTCCTACGAGCAGTACTTC.

The J gene is TRBJ1-6, the V gene TRBV28; D call uncertain. The CDR3 is 17 amino acids. The germline V gene encodes CDR1 MDHEN and CDR2 SYDVKM. Trimming left V 4 bases short and J 7 bases short, with 20 bases between. DNA of the CDR3: TGTGCCAGCAGTTCGTATCCCGGAGGGCAAGGCAATTCACCCCTCCACTTT. Encoded protein: CASSSYPGGQGNSPLHF.

The chain carries TRBV5-1 and TRBJ2-1, with TRBD2 matching over 8 bases. The CDR3 has 16 amino acids. V lost 5 bases and J lost 7; bases outside the gene matches: 14. CDR1 is SGHRS and CDR2 is YFSETQ in the germline V gene. The DNA for the CDR3 is TGCGCCAGCAGAGGGGTAGCGGGAATAATCGGAAATGAGCAGTTCTTC. Its translation is CASRGVAGIIGNEQFF.

V usage is TRBV7-2 and J usage is TRBJ1-5; no definite D call. Germline values: CDR1 SGHTA, CDR2 FQGNSA. Trimming took 2 bases from V and 2 from J, leaving 7 bases between them. The CDR3 runs 14 residues. CDR3 bases: TGTGCCAGCAGCTTAATGGGAGGCAATCAGCCCCAGCATTTT. Protein: CASSLMGGNQPQHF.

J is TRBJ2-7 and V is TRBV6-6; no clear D. With 4 bases removed from V and 2 bases from J, the gap between germline ends came to 12 bases. The CDR3 consists of 14 residues. The germline V gene encodes CDR1 MNHNY and CDR2 SVGAGI (reference sequence). CDR3 coding DNA: TGTGCCAGCAGTTCGTTGGCACAAACCTACGAGCAGTACTTC. This translates into CASSSLAQTYEQYF.

This clone was seen a single time. This chain connects TRBV18 to TRBJ2-3; 11 bases align to TRBD2. Per germline, CDR1 KGHSH and CDR2 LQKENI. V lost 5 bases to trimming and J lost 10 bases; unmatched junction nucleotides: 8. This CDR3 has 14 amino acids. The CDR3 sequence: CASSETSGRSPQYF. The CDR3 coding sequence is TGTGCCAGCTCAGAAACTAGCGGGAGAAGTCCGCAGTATTTT.

V usage is TRBV5-8 and J usage is TRBJ1-2; TRBD1 might be the D (6 bases). Germline V CDR1 and CDR2: SGHTS, YDEGEE. This CDR3 is 15 amino acids long. Trimming shortened V by 2 bases and J by 5 bases, and 16 bases separated the two germline ends. CDR3 in DNA: TGTGCCAGCAGCTTTACAGGGAGATTGGCGTATGGCTACACCTTC. Translation: CASSFTGRLAYGYTF. The full variable domain, in which reference TRBV5-8 and TRBJ1-2 provide the parts outside the CDR3, is EAGVTQSPTHLIKTRGQQATLRCSPISGHTSVYWYQQALGLGLQFLLWYDEGEERNRGNFPPRFSGRQFPNYSSELNVNALELEDSALYLCASSFTGRLAYGYTFGSGTRLTVV.